This T cell receptor (beta chain) was recovered during a study of long-term antiretroviral therapy in people with HIV (dated by TCRdb to 2021 to 2024). Background for the entire study: The earliest samples were collected about a decade before the 2015 WHO recommendation for immediate ART, when ART was typically delayed until CD4 counts fell. This retrospective serial study examined whether starting ART and sustained HIV suppression were associated with changes in the composition and diversity of the TRB repertoire in peripheral blood. About 35% of the 30 participants with HIV were female. The cohort contributed about 200 cryopreserved PBMC samples from around 30 adults with confirmed HIV infection, collected serially over a mean of approximately 6 years (range 1-12). No cross-contamination during QIAcube processing turned up in test extractions that ran a monoclonal T-cell line alongside 33 polyclonal samples. On the study overall, not on this receptor specifically: Because cell numbers in pre-ART samples were limited, unsorted PBMC were profiled instead of sorted CD4+ and CD8+ T cells. HIV repertoires had narrower CDR3 length ranges than controls, and the network structure suggested an antigen-experienced repertoire that shifted only slightly toward naive after ART. Since PBMC availability was limited, sequencing covered only the TCR beta chain, with no alpha chain pairing. ART initiation was associated with a significant increase in TRB diversity, but diversity stayed significantly below transplant donor controls even after long-term ART. No data were available on ART adherence, viral resistance or therapy changes, limiting inferences about post-ART repertoire changes. The samples span the years 2004 to 2017, and the ART regimens used may be less effective than current regimens. At every time point, the repertoire was dominated by expanded TRB clones first identified before ART initiation, although this dominance fluctuated and, in many PLHIV, declined after ART.

To be included, a participant needed at least one PBMC sample from before ART initiation plus at least two post-ART samples. All participants with HIV were treated in the United States of America. Before DNA extraction, cryopreserved samples of about 0.95-10 million PBMC were thawed and washed. At the time of the earliest PBMC sample, participants with HIV were aged between roughly 20 and 54 years. Per participant, PBMC samples came from 1-4 timepoints prior to ART initiation and 2-8 timepoints following ART initiation, for a median of 7 samples. For every participant, serial HIV viral load, CD4+ T-cell count, ART history and demographic data were obtained. Genomic DNA was extracted from unsorted PBMC with a Qiagen kit on a QIAcube, processed in batches of 12 samples. The germline V gene sets CDR1 to SGHRS and CDR2 to YFSETQ. V loses 4 bases, J loses 5 bases, and the germline ends lie 12 bases apart. Its CDR3 holds 13 amino acids, cysteine through phenylalanine. CDR3 DNA is the only sequence kept; it has 39 bases, read in frame from the first base.

A word on this clone: Its antigen is still unknown. Per-base qualities were not stored, and no clone one base away is much larger.

Sequencing of the TRB variable region was done with the immunoSEQ hsTCRB v3.0 assay at survey level resolution. The target sequencing depth for TRB was about 40,000-55,000 T-cell genomes per sample. An Illumina MiSeq with a v3 150-cycle kit was used to sequence the pooled TRB libraries. The study's own analysis went as follows. Repertoire analysis ran in R within a reproducible Nextflow workflow covering QC, data transformation and analysis. LymphoSeq2, an R package for AIRR-Seq data exploration, was used to implement custom analyses. A few samples that produced fewer than 5000 total TRB sequences were removed, so approximately 190 HIV repertoires were analyzed. Among the approximately 180 retained HIV repertoires, 59 were collected before ART initiation and under 150 after ART initiation. Repertoires were downsampled to 5000 TRB nucleotide sequences, and summary statistics were averaged over 100 downsampling iterations. Only TRB sequences with CDR3 regions of at least seven amino acids were retained for analysis. Diversity was assessed using a clonality score derived from Shannon entropy and using the Gini coefficient. In repertoire networks, the top 5000 CDR3 amino acid sequences were linked whenever an edit distance of one separated two sequences. For TRB CDR3 amino acid sequences, antigen specificity groups and MHC restriction were predicted with GLIPH2. To flag known associations with CMV, EBV, HIV or tissue antigens, CDR3 amino acid sequences were compared against VDJdb and McPAS-TCR. Pre-ART, post-ART and control groups were compared with Wilcoxon signed-rank tests and Holm-Bonferroni correction. The clones in this table, taken by TCRdb from immuneACCESS, are in-frame only. Not every clone is retained; where verified, under half of the shortfall comes from an unresolved V gene, and the cause of the rest is unknown. V, J and clone size derive from that table, while D and trimming were established from the DNA sequence. A total of 20,000 to 25,000 clones appear in this sample, nearly 95% of them only once. The ten largest clones add up to about 7.7% of the sample.

The rearrangement combines TRBV5-1 with TRBJ2-5; the D segment could be TRBD2, given 5 matching bases. This receptor was taken from a woman aged 45-65 years with HIV. The source was unsorted PBMCs, collected 4.4 years after starting antiretroviral therapy. This receptor carries the CDR3 CASSDYGGETQYF. In nucleotides, the sequence is TGCGCCAGCAGCGATTACGGCGGGGAGACCCAGTACTTC.